This is a list of T cell receptor beta chains from one sample in a study of T cell responses to AZD1222 COVID-19 vaccine. Here immunoSEQ multiplex PCR was the method, and the copy in TCRdb shows in-frame clones only, minus some. The sample yields around 200,000 clones, 85% to 95% seen once. The sequencing used peripheral blood, collected 28 days after the second dose of the MenACWY control vaccine. The receptors originated from an adult who received the MenACWY meningococcal vaccine as a control. Both conserved end residues are part of each CDR3. The order of the fields is V gene, clone size, J gene, D gene, CDR3 DNA, CDR3 protein. A D gene is named only where the DNA matches it firmly. A row's size may be missing; if present it is once, few, many or a size class.

TRBV4-1	few	TRBJ1-1	.	TGCGCCAGCAGCCAAGGTCAGCTACGCGGTGAAGCTTTCTTT	CASSQGQLRGEAFF
TRBV28	once	TRBJ1-2	TRBD1	TGTGCCAGCAGAATTACAGGGGACTTTAACTATGGCTACACCTTC	CASRITGDFNYGYTF
TRBV5-8	.	TRBJ2-1	.	TGTGCCAGCAGCTACAACACAGGGAAAGGGAGTAGAAATGAGCAGTTCTTC	CASSYNTGKGSRNEQFF
TRBV19	.	TRBJ2-3	TRBD1	TGTGCCAGTAGGGACAGGGGCACAGATACGCAGTATTTT	CASRDRGTDTQYF
TRBV19	.	TRBJ1-2	TRBD1	TGTGCCAGTAGTATAGGACAGACAGGGGCCCTTTACGGCTACACCTTC	CASSIGQTGALYGYTF
TRBV18	.	TRBJ1-3	.	TGTGCCAGCTCACCACCAGATCACTCTGGAAACACCATATATTTT	CASSPPDHSGNTIYF
TRBV3-1/TRBV3-2	.	TRBJ2-3	TRBD2	TGTGCCAGCAGCTCTATGACTAGCGGGGGTGCAGATACGCAGTATTTT	CASSSMTSGGADTQYF
TRBV7-2	.	TRBJ1-4	.	TGTGCCAGCAGCCTAGGGAGGAGTGAAAAACTGTTTTTT	CASSLGRSEKLFF
TRBV6-5	.	TRBJ2-3	TRBD1	TGTGCCGGTACAGGGGCCTGGGGAGATACGCAGTATTTT	CAGTGAWGDTQYF
TRBV5-6	.	TRBJ2-1	TRBD1	TGTGCCAGCAGACATCGAACGAGGACAGGCCAGTTCTTC	CASRHRTRTGQFF
TRBV6-1	.	TRBJ1-6	.	TGTGCCAGCAGTGAAGCACGGGCAAGCTCCTATAATTCACCCCTCCACTTT	CASSEARASSYNSPLHF
TRBV6-5	.	TRBJ1-3	TRBD1	TGTGCCAGCAGTTCGGACAGGGCATTTGGAAACACCATATATTTT	CASSSDRAFGNTIYF
TRBV24-1	.	TRBJ1-2	TRBD1	TGTGCCACGAGTAGGGGACAGGGGGCAGCTAACTATGGCTACACCTTC	CATSRGQGAANYGYTF
TRBV4-1	.	TRBJ1-5	.	TGCGCCAGCAGCCAAGAGGGCAGGGGTCCCAATCAGCCCCAGCATTTT	CASSQEGRGPNQPQHF
TRBV10-2	.	TRBJ1-5	.	TGCGCCAGCAGTGAGGGGCAGGGAGGGCCGCCCCAGCATTTT	CASSEGQGGPPQHF
TRBV9	.	TRBJ1-1	.	TGTGCCAGCAGCGTGGGAGTAGGCACTGAAGCTTTCTTT	CASSVGVGTEAFF
TRBV30	.	TRBJ1-1	.	TGTGCCTGGAGTGTAGGGAGTTCGAACACTGAAGCTTTCTTT	CAWSVGSSNTEAFF
TRBV19	.	TRBJ2-7	.	TGTGCCAGTAGTAAGGCAGGACTCCCTTCCTACGAGCAGTACTTC	CASSKAGLPSYEQYF
TRBV7-2	.	TRBJ1-1	TRBD1	TGTGCCAGCAGCACGCGTGCTCTCAGGGGGAGAAACACTGAAGCTTTCTTT	CASSTRALRGRNTEAFF
TRBV2	.	TRBJ2-5	.	TGTGCCAGCAACCTTTCAGGGGAAAAGTCCCAGTACTTC	CASNLSGEKSQYF
TRBV19	.	TRBJ1-3	.	TGTGCCAGTAAGCGGACAGTTCGATCTGGAAACACCATATATTTT	CASKRTVRSGNTIYF
TRBV5-4	.	TRBJ2-2	.	TGTGCCAGCAGCCGGGGGACCGATCCCACCGGGGAGCTGTTTTTT	CASSRGTDPTGELFF
TRBV3-1/TRBV3-2	.	TRBJ1-6	TRBD1	TGTGCCAGCAGCCTCAGGGGGCTTAGTTCACCCCTCCACTTT	CASSLRGLSSPLHF
TRBV7-3	.	TRBJ1-6	.	TGTGCCAGCAGCTTAGGGGGGAATTCACCCCTCCACTTT	CASSLGGNSPLHF
TRBV9	.	TRBJ1-1	.	TGTGCCAGCAGAAGGGACGATTACGGTGACACTGAAGCTTTCTTT	CASRRDDYGDTEAFF
TRBV4-1	.	TRBJ2-7	.	TGCGCCAGCAGCCAAGGGGGTCAGAGACAAGACGAGCAGTACTTC	CASSQGGQRQDEQYF
TRBV30	.	TRBJ1-6	.	TGTGCCTGGGGGGGGAGCCTCTATAATTCACCCCTCCACTTT	CAWGGSLYNSPLHF
TRBV24-1	.	TRBJ2-1	TRBD1	TGTGCCACCCCGGACAGGGGCGACTCCTACAATGAGCAGTTCTTC	CATPDRGDSYNEQFF
TRBV2	.	TRBJ2-7	.	TGTGCCAGCAGCCCGGGACTTATGGTGCAGTACTTC	CASSPGLMVQYF
TRBV24-1	.	TRBJ2-2	TRBD1	TGTGCCACCAGTGATCCCCCAGGACAGGGGGCGGTAGGGAACACCGGGGAGCTGTTTTTT	CATSDPPGQGAVGNTGELFF
TRBV20-1	.	TRBJ2-5	TRBD2	TGCAGTGCTAGAGATCGGGAGGCTTTGCACTTC	CSARDREALHF
TRBV28	.	TRBJ1-2	TRBD1	TGTGCCAGCAGTTCGGACAGGGTGGTCGGCTACACCTTC	CASSSDRVVGYTF
TRBV19	.	TRBJ1-5	.	TGTGCCAGTAGTATAGATTACCAGCCCCAGCATTTT	CASSIDYQPQHF
TRBV18	.	TRBJ2-5	.	TGTGCCAGCTCATCTGGACAGAAGTACCAAGAGACCCAGTACTTC	CASSSGQKYQETQYF